These T cell receptor beta chains were read from a single sample in a study of human T cells and chemical hapten exposure. MiXCR, run by TCRdb on the RACE reads, gives a single entry per CDR3 protein. The sample contains approximately 60,000 distinct CDR3 sequences, over 7.5% of which appear only once. The material was whole blood, obtained in connection with sensitization to the hapten diphenylcyclopropenone (DPC). These receptors all stem from a woman aged 40 to 50 with alopecia areata. Some clones in this sample may be carry-over from other donors' samples. Each CDR3 is given with its conserved first and last residue. Fields, in order: CDR3 length, D gene, V gene, J gene, clone size, CDR3 protein, CDR3 DNA. A D gene is named only where the DNA matches it firmly. The size field is filled for only some rows; it gives once, few, many or a size class.

16,.,TRBV3-1,TRBJ2-2,.,CASSQAPEKNTGELFF,TGTGCCAGCAGCCAAGCTCCGGAGAAGAACACCGGGGAGCTGTTTTTT
10,.,TRBV4-2,TRBJ2-7,many,CASSQFEQYF,TGTGCCAGCAGCCAATTCGAGCAGTACTTC
16,TRBD1,TRBV29-1,TRBJ1-3,many,CSVAGTAGGSRNTIYF,TGCAGCGTAGCCGGGACAGCAGGGGGATCGAGAAACACCATATATTTT
14,TRBD1,TRBV28,TRBJ1-1,.,CASSLSSGGTEAFF,TGTGCCAGCAGTTTATCCTCAGGGGGCACTGAAGCTTTCTTT
17,TRBD1,TRBV29-1,TRBJ2-7,many,CSVEEWENRGPTYEQYF,TGCAGCGTTGAAGAGTGGGAGAACAGGGGCCCAACCTACGAGCAGTACTTC
12,.,TRBV6-5,TRBJ1-2,many,CASSYRGGGYTF,TGTGCCAGCAGTTACAGGGGTGGAGGCTACACCTTC
13,TRBD2,TRBV10-3,TRBJ2-7,many,CAIRTSGGSEQYF,TGTGCCATCAGGACTAGCGGGGGTAGCGAGCAGTACTTC
15,.,TRBV19,TRBJ2-7,.,CASSMGGGTTYEQYF,TGTGCCAGTAGTATGGGAGGGGGCACAACCTACGAGCAGTACTTC
13,.,TRBV10-3,TRBJ2-7,many,CAIRLDGNYEQYF,TGTGCCATCAGATTGGACGGGAACTACGAGCAGTACTTC
15,.,TRBV9,TRBJ2-1,once,CASSVMRTARDEQFF,TGTGCCAGCAGCGTGATGAGGACAGCACGGGATGAGCAGTTCTTC
16,TRBD1,TRBV29-1,TRBJ1-1,many,CSVAKGTGGHGAEAFF,TGCAGCGTAGCAAAGGGAACAGGGGGCCATGGGGCTGAAGCTTTCTTT
15,.,TRBV7-6,TRBJ1-1,many,CASSPRRVVGTEAFF,TGTGCCAGCAGCCCCCGCCGAGTCGTGGGGACTGAAGCTTTCTTT
15,.,TRBV11-2,TRBJ1-1,.,CASSLERGLNTEAFF,TGTGCCAGCAGCTTAGAAAGGGGATTGAACACTGAAGCTTTCTTT
14,.,TRBV4-1,TRBJ2-7,.,CASSQVEGSYEQYF,TGCGCCAGCAGCCAAGTAGAGGGTTCCTACGAGCAGTACTTC
15,.,TRBV4-1,TRBJ1-4,.,CASSQDRTGLEKLFF,TGCGCCAGCAGCCAAGATCGCACAGGTCTTGAAAAACTGTTTTTT
15,.,TRBV7-2,TRBJ2-1,many,CASSFGGPPYNEQFF,TGTGCCAGCAGCTTCGGGGGACCACCCTACAATGAGCAGTTCTTC
12,.,TRBV12-3/TRBV12-4,TRBJ2-7,few,CASSTGSYEQYF,TGTGCCAGCAGCACTGGCTCCTACGAGCAGTACTTC
14,.,TRBV27,TRBJ1-6,many,CASSLGQLSSPLHF,TGTGCCAGCAGTTTGGGACAATTGTCTTCACCCCTCCACTTT
12,.,TRBV28,TRBJ1-1,many,CASSPGGGEAFF,TGTGCCAGCAGTCCCGGGGGAGGAGAAGCTTTCTTT
18,TRBD1,TRBV7-9,TRBJ2-2,few,CASSASGTGGAGAGELFF,TGTGCCAGCAGCGCTTCCGGGACAGGGGGCGCGGGTGCCGGGGAGCTGTTTTTT
15,TRBD2,TRBV12-3/TRBV12-4,TRBJ2-5,many,CASAGVSGGQETQYF,TGTGCCAGCGCGGGGGTTAGCGGGGGACAAGAGACCCAGTACTTC
16,.,TRBV27,TRBJ2-3,few,CASSLTPGRTTDTQYF,TGTGCCAGCAGTTTGACCCCCGGACGGACAACAGATACGCAGTATTTT
16,TRBD1,TRBV6-4,TRBJ2-3,many,CASSSTGGDSPDTQYF,TGTGCCAGCAGTTCGACAGGGGGCGACTCTCCGGATACGCAGTATTTT
12,TRBD1,TRBV5-1,TRBJ1-1,many,CASRQDRDQAFF,TGCGCCAGCAGGCAAGACAGGGATCAAGCTTTCTTT
13,TRBD1,TRBV7-6,TRBJ1-2,few,CASKQGADYGYTF,TGTGCCAGCAAACAGGGGGCCGACTATGGCTACACCTTC
16,TRBD1,TRBV3-1,TRBJ2-3,many,CASSLTGIFGTDTQYF,TGTGCCAGCAGCCTGACAGGGATTTTCGGCACAGATACGCAGTATTTT
18,TRBD2,TRBV7-2,TRBJ2-3,.,CASSLGTSGSAHTDTQYF,TGTGCCAGCAGCTTAGGGACTAGCGGCTCGGCCCACACAGATACGCAGTATTTT
14,.,TRBV6-6,TRBJ2-6,many,CASSSQGGANVLTF,TGTGCCAGCAGTTCCCAGGGTGGGGCCAACGTCCTGACTTTC
14,.,TRBV29-1,TRBJ1-4,.,CSVDPGRLDEKLFF,TGCAGCGTTGACCCCGGGCGCCTCGATGAAAAACTGTTTTTT
12,TRBD2,TRBV12-3/TRBV12-4,TRBJ2-5,.,CASRRGEETQYF,TGTGCCAGCCGTCGGGGGGAAGAGACCCAGTACTTC
14,TRBD1,TRBV29-1,TRBJ1-3,many,CSVADRSSGNTIYF,TGCAGCGTTGCGGACAGGTCCTCTGGAAACACCATATATTTT
18,.,TRBV5-1,TRBJ2-3,few,CASSLRGPLGPGTDTQYF,TGCGCCAGCAGCTTGCGGGGGCCCCTGGGGCCCGGCACAGATACGCAGTATTTT
14,.,TRBV3-1,TRBJ1-1,few,CASSQAAGSTEAFF,TGTGCCAGCAGCCAAGCGGCAGGGTCGACTGAAGCTTTCTTT
15,.,TRBV4-3,TRBJ1-4,many,CASSQEGQPNEKLFF,TGCGCCAGCAGCCAAGAGGGGCAGCCTAATGAAAAACTGTTTTTT
16,TRBD2,TRBV12-3/TRBV12-4,TRBJ2-1,.,CASSINSGGVIGEQFF,TGTGCCAGCAGTATTAATAGCGGGGGGGTTATAGGCGAGCAGTTCTTC
15,.,TRBV4-2,TRBJ2-1,few,CASSQDLEGYNEQFF,TGTGCCAGCAGCCAAGATCTTGAGGGTTACAATGAGCAGTTCTTC
14,.,TRBV27,TRBJ1-2,many,CASSLSGTGYGYTF,TGTGCCAGCAGTTTATCAGGAACCGGCTATGGCTACACCTTC
14,TRBD1,TRBV6-1,TRBJ1-1,few,CASSENRGDTEAFF,TGTGCCAGCAGTGAAAACAGGGGGGACACTGAAGCTTTCTTT
13,TRBD1,TRBV5-6,TRBJ1-2,many,CASSLGQGGGYTF,TGTGCCAGCAGCTTGGGACAGGGAGGTGGCTACACCTTC
14,TRBD1,TRBV18,TRBJ2-5,many,CASSTGGLGETQYF,TGTGCCAGCTCCACAGGGGGGCTAGGAGAGACCCAGTACTTC
16,.,TRBV6-5,TRBJ1-6,.,CASSYFVGGGNSPLHF,TGTGCCAGCAGTTACTTTGTAGGGGGAGGAAATTCACCCCTCCACTTT
12,.,TRBV7-2,TRBJ2-3,.,CASSSPEDTQYF,TGTGCCAGCAGCTCCCCCGAAGATACGCAGTATTTT
15,TRBD1,TRBV6-2/TRBV6-3,TRBJ2-5,many,CASSYETGGVETQYF,TGTGCCAGCAGTTACGAGACAGGGGGCGTGGAGACCCAGTACTTC
13,.,TRBV24-1,TRBJ2-1,many,CATSDHRICEQFF,TGTGCCACCAGTGACCATCGTATCTGTGAGCAGTTCTTC
15,TRBD2,TRBV3-1,TRBJ2-3,few,CASSQTSGPRDTQYF,TGTGCCAGCAGCCAGACTAGCGGGCCAAGGGATACGCAGTATTTT
21,TRBD2,TRBV11-2,TRBJ2-3,few,CASSLSGTSGGDFSSTDTQYF,TGTGCCAGCAGCTTAAGCGGGACTAGCGGGGGGGATTTTTCTAGCACAGATACGCAGTATTTT
14,.,TRBV5-1,TRBJ2-1,many,CASSFRDSTNEQFF,TGCGCCAGCAGCTTCAGGGATTCCACCAATGAGCAGTTCTTC
15,TRBD1,TRBV10-3,TRBJ1-2,many,CAISEPGTGRDGYTF,TGTGCCATCAGTGAGCCCGGGACAGGGCGGGATGGCTACACCTTC
12,.,TRBV29-1,TRBJ2-1,.,CSVEMGTNEQFF,TGCAGCGTTGAGATGGGGACCAATGAGCAGTTCTTC
15,.,TRBV3-1,TRBJ2-3,many,CASSPGTHRGDTQYF,TGTGCCAGCAGCCCCGGGACTCATCGCGGGGATACGCAGTATTTT
13,.,TRBV2,TRBJ1-5,.,CASRGNYDQPQHF,TGTGCCAGCAGGGGTAATTATGATCAGCCCCAGCATTTT
12,.,TRBV9,TRBJ2-1,.,CASSVGDGEQFF,TGTGCCAGCAGCGTAGGGGACGGTGAGCAGTTCTTC
14,TRBD1,TRBV6-5,TRBJ1-1,many,CASSFQGVGTEAFF,TGTGCCAGCAGTTTTCAGGGGGTTGGCACTGAAGCTTTCTTT
13,.,TRBV4-2,TRBJ2-1,.,CASSHPGGLDQFF,TGTGCCAGCAGCCACCCTGGGGGACTGGACCAGTTCTTC
13,.,TRBV7-7,TRBJ1-1,many,CASSPVGIGEAFF,TGTGCCAGCAGCCCAGTGGGGATAGGTGAAGCTTTCTTT
14,.,TRBV9,TRBJ1-2,few,CASSVADGNYGYTF,TGTGCCAGCAGCGTAGCGGACGGGAACTATGGCTACACCTTC
14,.,TRBV20-1,TRBJ2-3,.,CSASGGGQGDTQYF,TGCAGTGCTAGTGGGGGGGGCCAGGGAGATACGCAGTATTTT
16,TRBD1,TRBV2,TRBJ1-3,.,CASKDPRTGGGNTIYF,TGTGCCAGCAAGGATCCCCGGACAGGGGGTGGAAACACCATATATTTT
15,TRBD1,TRBV7-3,TRBJ2-2,.,CASSPDRVGTGELFF,TGTGCCAGCAGTCCCGACAGGGTCGGAACCGGGGAGCTGTTTTTT